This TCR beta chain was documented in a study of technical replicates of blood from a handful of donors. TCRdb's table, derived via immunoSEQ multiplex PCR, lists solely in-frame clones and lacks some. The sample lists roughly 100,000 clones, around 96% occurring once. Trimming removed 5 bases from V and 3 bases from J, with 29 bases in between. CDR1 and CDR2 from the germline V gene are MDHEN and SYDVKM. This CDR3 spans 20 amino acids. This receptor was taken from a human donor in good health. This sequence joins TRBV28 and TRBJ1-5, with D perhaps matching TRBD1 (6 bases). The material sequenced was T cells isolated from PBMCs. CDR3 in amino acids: CASSPPELGQPSVDNQPQHF. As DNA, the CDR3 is TGTGCCAGCAGTCCCCCCGAACTTGGACAGCCGAGCGTAGACAATCAGCCCCAGCATTTT.